What follows are 7 T cell receptor beta chains derived from one specimen sequenced in a study of cytomegalovirus exposure and HLA in healthy donors. Method: immunoSEQ multiplex PCR; TCRdb's copy keeps in-frame clones and lacks some. The sample records some 63,000 clones, around 90% being singletons. The material sequenced was PBMCs. Receptor source: a woman aged 18-29 years in good health and CMV-seronegative.

DNA for the CDR3: TGTGCCTCTCGTGGGGAAGGGAGCTCCTACAATGAGCAGTTCTTC. Protein sequence: CASRGEGSSYNEQFF. This chain joins TRBV27 and TRBJ2-1; a weak D match, TRBD2 (5 bases). Germline V CDR1 and CDR2: MNHEY, SMNVEV (reference sequence). V was trimmed by 11 bases and J by 0 bases, leaving 17 bases between them. This CDR3 region has 15 residues.

The chain couples TRBV28 to TRBJ1-1, with D perhaps TRBD1 (6 bases). Trimming cost V 6 bases and J 1 base, with 15 bases left between them. This CDR3 is 15 amino acids long. In germline, CDR1 is MDHEN, CDR2 SYDVKM. The CDR3 nucleotides read TGTGCCAGCAGCCCTACCGGGACACCGAACACTGAAGCTTTCTTT. Its protein is CASSPTGTPNTEAFF.

The chain combines TRBV7-5 with TRBJ2-3; TRBD2, the table's D call, was not compared with the DNA. TRBV7-5 is a pseudogene. This CDR3 contains 15 residues. CDR3 amino acids: CVRRIAPLGTDTQYF. The CDR3 DNA sequence: TGTGTCAGAAGGATAGCTCCCCTGGGCACAGATACGCAGTATTTT.

This chain connects TRBV29-1 to TRBJ2-1; 14 bases are shared with TRBD2. The J segment lost 1 base and the V segment lost 7 bases, leaving 3 bases of the junction unmatched. The CDR3 totals 15 residues. Germline V gives CDR1 SQVTM, CDR2 ANQGSEA. CDR3 loop: CSDRLAGGSYNEQFF. In DNA form, the CDR3 reads TGCAGCGACCGACTAGCGGGAGGGTCCTACAATGAGCAGTTCTTC.

The genes are TRBV7-7 and TRBJ2-7; the D gene is possibly TRBD2 (5 bases). The length of the CDR3 is 13 residues. V lost 4 bases to trimming and J lost 5 bases, with 12 bases between them. Germline V gene data show CDR1 as SSHAT and CDR2 as FNYEAQ (reference sequence). The CDR3 coding sequence is TGTGCCAGCAGCTCCCAGATGAGGGACGAGCAGTACTTC. It encodes CASSSQMRDEQYF.

V usage is TRBV5-4 and J usage is TRBJ2-5; weak D call: TRBD1 (5 bases). The CDR3 consists of 14 residues. Trimming cost V 0 bases and J 7 bases, with 13 bases left between them. Germline loops: CDR1 SGHNT, CDR2 YYREEE (reference sequence). CDR3 DNA sequence: TGTGCCAGCAGCTTGGATCCAGGAAGGGGGACCCAGTACTTC. This gives the protein CASSLDPGRGTQYF.

The chain employs TRBV13 and TRBJ2-1; 9 nucleotides agree with TRBD2. The CDR3 loop spans 17 amino acids. Trimming at V came to 3 bases and at J to 7 bases, leaving 13 bases not matched to a gene. Germline V CDR1 and CDR2: PRHDT, FYEKMQ (reference sequence). The CDR3 here is CASSFQAGGHSLNEQFF. CDR3 DNA: TGTGCCAGCAGCTTCCAAGCGGGGGGTCATTCCCTTAATGAGCAGTTCTTC.